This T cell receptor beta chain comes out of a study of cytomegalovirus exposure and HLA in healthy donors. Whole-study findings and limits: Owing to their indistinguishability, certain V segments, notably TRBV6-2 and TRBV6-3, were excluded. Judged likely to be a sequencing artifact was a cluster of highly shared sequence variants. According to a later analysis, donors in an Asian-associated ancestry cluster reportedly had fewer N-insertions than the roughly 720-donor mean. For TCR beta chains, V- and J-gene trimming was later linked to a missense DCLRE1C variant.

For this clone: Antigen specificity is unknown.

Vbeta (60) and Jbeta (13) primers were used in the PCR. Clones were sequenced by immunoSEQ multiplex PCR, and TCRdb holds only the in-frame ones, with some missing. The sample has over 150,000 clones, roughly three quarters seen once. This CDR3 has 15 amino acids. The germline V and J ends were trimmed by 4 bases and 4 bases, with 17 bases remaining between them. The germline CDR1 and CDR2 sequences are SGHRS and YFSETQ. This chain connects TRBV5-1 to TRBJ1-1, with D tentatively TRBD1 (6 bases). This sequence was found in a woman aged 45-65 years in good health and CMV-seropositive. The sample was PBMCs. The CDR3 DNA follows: TGCGCCAGCAGCGGAGGACAGTCTCTGGGCACTGAAGCTTTCTTT. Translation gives CASSGGQSLGTEAFF.